The 10 T cell receptor beta chains below all came from one sample that was sequenced in a study of T cells in Graves' hyperthyroidism and ophthalmopathy. TCR beta CDR3 regions were amplified from RNA transcripts. HTBI primers were used for first-round RT-PCR of the TCR CDR3. TCRdb reprocessed the multiplex PCR reads via MiXCR and lists one record per CDR3 protein. The repertoire has under 400,000 distinct CDR3 sequences, 18% of them found once; the top ten carry around 47%. Sequenced input: blood. The receptors originated from a woman aged 50 to 60 with Graves' hyperthyroidism.

The gene calls are TRBV5-6 and TRBJ2-1; 9 bases are a match to TRBD1. This CDR3 region has 14 residues. CDR1 is SGHDT and CDR2 is YYEEEE in the germline V gene. V shed 5 bases and J 5 bases; nucleotides not matched to a gene: 5. CDR3 amino acids: CASSYGTGNNEQFF. The CDR3 DNA sequence: TGTGCCAGCAGTTATGGGACAGGGAACAATGAGCAGTTCTTC.

This clonotype was seen repeatedly, ten times or more. This chain joins TRBV2 and TRBJ1-2; D uncertain. This CDR3 is 13 amino acids long. Germline CDR1 SNHLY, CDR2 FYNNEI. V was pared by 3 bases and J by 8 bases, with 13 bases between. The CDR3 region is CASSDVRGNGYTF. CDR3 nucleotide sequence: TGTGCCAGCAGTGATGTCAGAGGGAACGGCTACACCTTC. Drawing the rest from reference TRBV2 and TRBJ1-2, the complete variable domain is EPEVTQTPSHQVTQMGQEVILRCVPISNHLYFYWYRQILGQKVEFLVSFYNNEISEKSEIFDDQFSVERPDGSNFTLKIRSTKLEDSAMYFCASSDVRGNGYTFGSGTRLTVV.

The chain has TRBV5-1 and TRBJ1-1; D uncertain. CDR1 and CDR2 (germline): SGHRS, YFSETQ. V was shortened by 3 bases and J by 2 bases, with 11 bases between the two germline ends. The CDR3 spans 14 residues. CDR3 amino acids: CASSWRGPNTEAFF. The CDR3 nucleotides read TGCGCCAGCAGCTGGCGCGGCCCAAACACTGAAGCTTTCTTT.

The table lists this clonotype with a few counts. V and J are TRBV27 and TRBJ2-3; TRBD1 agrees at 7 bases. There are 16 residues in the CDR3. CDR1 and CDR2 (germline): MNHEY, SMNVEV (reference sequence). Trimming at V came to 3 bases and at J to 0 bases, leaving 6 bases not matched to a gene. The chain's CDR3 is CASSFSSGGSTDTQYF. The CDR3 nucleotides read TGTGCCAGCAGTTTTAGTTCAGGGGGTAGCACAGATACGCAGTATTTT.

This clonotype showed up just a few times. The genes are TRBV20-1 and TRBJ2-1; D is unclear. In germline, CDR1 is DFQATT, CDR2 SNEGSKA (reference sequence). The V and J ends lost 0 bases and 2 bases respectively, with 11 bases between them. This CDR3 spans 15 amino acids. Here the CDR3 reads CSARDMAVTYNEQFF. The CDR3 nucleotides are TGCAGTGCTAGAGATATGGCGGTGACCTACAATGAGCAGTTCTTC.

The gene calls are TRBV6-1 and TRBJ2-2, with 7 bases that match TRBD1. This CDR3 contains 14 residues. The V segment lost 8 bases and the J segment 4 bases; nucleotides outside the gene matches: 7. CDR1 MNHNS and CDR2 SASEGT come from the germline V gene. The CDR3 sequence is CASEGAGRTGELFF. The CDR3 bases are TGTGCCAGCGAGGGGGCCGGTCGCACCGGGGAGCTGTTTTTT.

This clonotype was detected many times. The chain links TRBV2 to TRBJ1-1; the match to TRBD1 covers 9 bases. The germline gives CDR1 SNHLY, CDR2 FYNNEI. The CDR3 spans 15 residues. With 5 bases clipped from V and 2 bases from J, the junction kept 6 bases outside the gene matches. This CDR3 is CASSPPGQGNTEAFF. The CDR3 DNA reads as TGTGCCAGCAGTCCCCCGGGACAGGGTAACACTGAAGCTTTCTTT.

The rearrangement joins TRBV12-3 or TRBV12-4 to TRBJ2-1; tentatively, D is TRBD1 (6 bases). Trimming took 6 bases from V and 7 from J, leaving 16 bases between them. The CDR3 loop spans 14 amino acids. The CDR3 spells CASSKQGGWNEQFF. CDR3 DNA sequence: TGTGCCAGCAGCAAACAGGGTGGTTGGAATGAGCAGTTCTTC.

This clonotype was seen repeatedly, ten times or more. The genes are TRBV6-5 and TRBJ1-1, with a possible D match to TRBD1 (5 bases). The V gene lost 7 bases and the J gene lost 2 bases, with 14 bases spanning the gap. This CDR3 is 14 amino acids long. In germline, CDR1 is MNHEY, CDR2 SVGAGI. The CDR3 DNA sequence: TGTGCCAGCACGTTGACAGACTCAAACACTGAAGCTTTCTTT. Translation: CASTLTDSNTEAFF.

This clonotype was detected only a few times. This rearrangement joins TRBV7-2 to TRBJ2-2; D is uncertain. The V and J ends lost 1 base and 5 bases respectively, with 8 bases between them. Germline lookup yields CDR1 SGHTA and CDR2 FQGNSA. This CDR3 has 14 amino acids. This CDR3 is CASSLDWETGELFF. CDR3 DNA sequence: TGTGCCAGCAGCTTAGACTGGGAAACCGGGGAGCTGTTTTTT.